These 30 T cell receptor beta chains were sequenced from one sample in a study of shared clonotypes between healthy human individuals. Sequencing was performed with immunoSEQ multiplex PCR; in TCRdb, only in-frame clones are kept and a portion is missing. The table shows 400,000 to 550,000 clones, with less than 80% occurring only once. Sample: PBMCs. The source of these receptors is a woman in her thirties or forties in good health. Some clones in this sample may be carry-over from other donors' samples.

This chain connects TRBV7-9 to TRBJ1-4; D is uncertain. Trimming stripped 2 bases from V and 5 bases from J, with 12 bases between. Germline-derived CDR1 and CDR2 are SEHNR and FQNEAQ (reference sequence). The CDR3 totals 15 residues. The CDR3 loop is CASSLLSGVNEKLFF. The CDR3 DNA reads as TGTGCCAGCAGCTTACTCAGTGGAGTGAATGAAAAACTGTTTTTT. Supplemented by reference TRBV7-9 and TRBJ1-4, the full variable domain reads DTGVSQNPRHKITKRGQNVTFRCDPISEHNRLYWYRQTLGQGPEFLTYFQNEAQLEKSRLLSDRFSAERPKGSFSTLEIQRTEQGDSAMYLCASSLLSGVNEKLFFGSGTQLSVL.

The CDR3: CASSPIAGVGSNEQFF. CDR3 DNA sequence: TGCGCCAGCAGCCCTATAGCGGGAGTAGGTTCGAATGAGCAGTTCTTC. V and J are TRBV5-1 and TRBJ2-1; the match to TRBD2 covers 9 bases. Germline V gene lookup returns CDR1 SGHRS and CDR2 YFSETQ. J lost 7 bases, V lost 4 bases, and 12 bases had no gene match. There are 16 residues in the CDR3. The full variable domain, completed using reference TRBV5-1 and TRBJ2-1, is KAGVTQTPRYLIKTRGQQVTLSCSPISGHRSVSWYQQTPGQGLQFLFEYFSETQRNKGNFPGRFSGRQFSNSRSEMNVSTLELGDSALYLCASSPIAGVGSNEQFFGPGTRLTVL.

The rearrangement links TRBV6-1 to TRBJ2-1; no clear D gene. V was pared by 1 base and J by 10 bases, with 17 bases between. CDR1 and CDR2 from the germline V gene are MNHNS and SASEGT. This CDR3 is 15 amino acids long. The CDR3 here is CASSEEALQYGEQFF. Here the CDR3 DNA reads TGTGCCAGCAGTGAAGAAGCTCTCCAATATGGGGAGCAGTTCTTC.

With respect to this clone: Other DNA sequences within the sample encode an identical CDR3. This sequence joins TRBV11-2 and TRBJ2-7; TRBD1 might be the D (6 bases). Germline V lookup: CDR1 SGHAT, CDR2 FQNNGV. The V and J ends lost 5 bases and 1 base respectively, with 9 bases between them. This CDR3 has 13 amino acids. The CDR3 DNA follows: TGTGCCAGCAGCCTACAGGGTTCCTACGAGCAGTACTTC. This translates into CASSLQGSYEQYF.

This sequence joins TRBV9 and TRBJ2-3, with D unresolved. The length of the CDR3 is 14 residues. Between the trimmed V and J ends, which lost 3 bases and 3 bases, there was a span of 11 bases. The V gene's germline CDR1 is SGDLS and CDR2 YYNGEE. CDR3 protein: CASSAPTGTDTQYF. CDR3 DNA sequence: TGTGCCAGCAGCGCCCCGACCGGTACAGATACGCAGTATTTT.

CDR3 in amino acids: CASSLDPGGERTQYF. DNA for the CDR3: TGTGCCAGCAGCTTGGATCCGGGAGGCGAGAGGACCCAGTACTTC. V gene TRBV5-5 combines with J gene TRBJ2-5; 7 bases are shared with TRBD2. The CDR3 contains 15 residues. Per the germline V gene, CDR1 is SGHKS and CDR2 is YYEKEE (reference sequence). The V gene end was trimmed by 0 bases and the J gene end by 7 bases; junction bases not matched to a gene: 9.

In the case of this clone: This likely reflects a read error, since a far larger clone is one base away. The CDR3 is CAWSVQQETPYF. The DNA of the CDR3 is TGTGCCTGGAGTGTACAGCAAGAGACCCCGTACTTC. J is TRBJ2-5 and V is TRBV30; D is ambiguous. Germline V gene sequence: CDR1 GTSNPN, CDR2 SVGIG (reference sequence). This CDR3 region has 12 residues.

The V call is TRBV18, the J call TRBJ2-3; D unclear. Trimming stripped 2 bases from V and 5 bases from J, with 5 bases between. Germline values: CDR1 KGHSH, CDR2 LQKENI. The CDR3 has 12 residues. CDR3 sequence reads: CASSPMLDTQYF. The CDR3 nucleotides are TGTGCCAGCTCACCAATGCTAGATACGCAGTATTTT.

In DNA form, the CDR3 reads TGTGCCAGCAGCGCTTCGCGGATCAACTACGAGCAGTACTTC. Amino acids: CASSASRINYEQYF. The gene calls are TRBV7-2 and TRBJ2-7; no firm D call. V was cut by 5 bases and J by 3 bases, with 14 bases left in between. This CDR3 is 14 amino acids long. CDR1 SGHTA and CDR2 FQGNSA come from the germline V gene.

This clone was seen more than once but under ten times. The chain uses TRBV5-1 and TRBJ1-4; tentative D call: TRBD1 (5 bases). Trimming took 5 bases from V and 7 from J, leaving 12 bases between them. CDR3 length: 13 amino acids. Germline V gives CDR1 SGHRS, CDR2 YFSETQ. CDR3 coding DNA: TGCGCCAGCAGTAATGACAGAATTGAAAAACTGTTTTTT. Translation: CASSNDRIEKLFF. The entire variable domain, with the rest obtained from reference TRBV5-1 and TRBJ1-4, is as follows: KAGVTQTPRYLIKTRGQQVTLSCSPISGHRSVSWYQQTPGQGLQFLFEYFSETQRNKGNFPGRFSGRQFSNSRSEMNVSTLELGDSALYLCASSNDRIEKLFFGSGTQLSVL.

This clone occurred once. The chain employs TRBV2 and TRBJ2-1; no clear D. V shed 8 bases and J shed 0 bases, with 17 bases lying between them. Per the germline V gene, CDR1 is SNHLY and CDR2 is FYNNEI. The CDR3 runs to 16 residues. The CDR3 region is CASRRVPESSYNEQFF. The CDR3 DNA reads TGTGCCAGCCGTAGGGTGCCGGAGAGCTCCTACAATGAGCAGTTCTTC.

Points on this clone: With only one base between it and a far larger clone, this is likely a read error. This chain joins TRBV28 and TRBJ1-1, with D perhaps matching TRBD1 (5 bases). The CDR3 has 16 residues. Trimming left V 2 bases short and J 5 bases short, with 18 bases between. The germline gives CDR1 MDHEN, CDR2 SYDVKM. The CDR3 protein is CASSLTFGQEGTEAFF. The CDR3 bases are TGTGCCAGCAGTTTAACGTTCGGGCAGGAGGGGACTGAAGCTTTCTTT.

The J gene is TRBJ2-7, the V gene TRBV4-1; TRBD2 might be the D (5 bases). Germline lookup yields CDR1 MGHRA and CDR2 YSYEKL. The CDR3 extends over 15 amino acids. The V end was cut by 1 base, the J end by 0 bases, with 10 bases between. The CDR3 region has the DNA TGCGCCAGCAGCCAAGGGACTCACAGCTCCTACGAGCAGTACTTC. Translating it yields CASSQGTHSSYEQYF.

This chain uses TRBV7-6 with TRBJ2-5; D remains ambiguous. CDR1 and CDR2 (germline): SGHVS, FNYEAQ. The CDR3 has 12 residues. The V gene lost 5 bases and the J gene lost 0 bases, with 4 bases spanning the gap. In DNA, the CDR3 is TGTGCCAGCAGCGCCCACCAAGAGACCCAGTACTTC. Residues: CASSAHQETQYF.

A few counts support this clone. The chain joins TRBV29-1 to TRBJ2-1; 12 bases are shared with TRBD2. CDR1 and CDR2 (germline): SQVTM, ANQGSEA. CDR3 size: 17 residues. J gave up 8 bases and V 3 bases, and 14 bases lay outside the gene matches. CDR3 sequence (DNA): TGCAGCGTTGATTCGCTAGCGGGAGGGCCTAGGGGCCATGAGCAGTTCTTC. It translates to CSVDSLAGGPRGHEQFF.

The chain joins TRBV30 to TRBJ1-6, with 9 nucleotides matching TRBD1. Per germline, CDR1 GTSNPN and CDR2 SVGIG (reference sequence). V was clipped by 4 bases and J by 10 bases; unmatched bases: 5. The CDR3 contains 13 residues. This chain's CDR3 is CAWTTGGESPLHF. The CDR3 DNA is TGTGCCTGGACGACAGGGGGAGAATCACCCCTCCACTTT. The full variable domain, with the rest looked up from reference TRBV30 and TRBJ1-6, is SQTIHQWPATLVQPVGSPLSLECTVEGTSNPNLYWYRQAAGRGLQLLFYSVGIGQISSEVPQNLSASRPQDRQFILSSKKLLLSDSGFYLCAWTTGGESPLHFGNGTRLTVT.

As concerns this clone: With a far larger clone one base away, a read error is the likely cause. This chain uses TRBV6-1 with TRBJ2-5; TRBD2 matches 8 bases. Germline CDR1 is MNHNS and CDR2 is SASEGT. The V and J ends lost 3 bases and 1 base, in that order; junction bases with no gene match: 13. This CDR3 region has 18 residues. The CDR3 DNA sequence: TGTGCCAGCAGTGACAGGTTGGAGCGGGAGTACCGCCAAGAGACCCAGTACTTC. Protein product: CASSDRLEREYRQETQYF.

The V call is TRBV28, the J call TRBJ2-5; D may be TRBD2 (5 bases). Trimming cost V 10 bases and J 3 bases, with 18 bases left between them. This CDR3 contains 14 residues. Germline V gene sequence: CDR1 MDHEN, CDR2 SYDVKM. The CDR3 spells CATILGAKKETQYF. The CDR3 DNA is TGTGCCACCATTCTGGGAGCGAAGAAAGAGACCCAGTACTTC.

This CDR3 is CSVLRFGETQYF. For the CDR3, the DNA is TGCAGCGTCCTTAGGTTCGGAGAGACCCAGTACTTC. This rearrangement joins TRBV29-1 to TRBJ2-5; the D is unclear. CDR3 size: 12 residues. V lost 6 bases to trimming and J lost 4 bases, with 12 bases between them. Germline CDR1 and CDR2: SQVTM and ANQGSEA. Combining the CDR3 with reference TRBV29-1 and TRBJ2-5 gives the whole variable domain SAVISQKPSRDICQRGTSLTIQCQVDSQVTMMFWYRQQPGQSLTLIATANQGSEATYESGFVIDKFPISRPNLTFSTLTVSNMSPEDSSIYLCSVLRFGETQYFGPGTRLLVL.

This clone was seen repeatedly, ten times or more. V usage is TRBV4-3 and J usage is TRBJ2-7; D gene ambiguous. The CDR3 is made up of 15 amino acids. V was shortened by 1 base and J by 0 bases, with 10 bases between the two germline ends. CDR1 is LGHNA, CDR2 YSLEER, per germline. In DNA, the CDR3 is TGCGCCAGCAGCCAAGCAGCCGAGGTCTCCTACGAGCAGTACTTC. It translates to CASSQAAEVSYEQYF.

This chain links TRBV5-1 with TRBJ1-3, with no clear D. The CDR3 totals 16 residues. Germline V lookup: CDR1 SGHRS, CDR2 YFSETQ. Trimming shortened V by 0 bases and J by 0 bases, and 10 bases separated the two germline ends. The CDR3 is CASSLGPRSSGNTIYF. The CDR3 DNA sequence: TGCGCCAGCAGCTTGGGCCCCCGCAGCTCTGGAAACACCATATATTTT.

This clone was observed a few times. The chain combines TRBV19 with TRBJ2-3, with D possibly being TRBD2 (6 bases). Trimming stripped 3 bases from V and 6 bases from J, with 16 bases between. Germline CDR1 LNHDA, CDR2 SQIVND (reference sequence). This CDR3 has 15 residues. The chain's CDR3 is CASSMERFGSDTQYF. CDR3 nucleotides: TGTGCCAGTAGTATGGAGCGGTTCGGGAGCGATACGCAGTATTTT.

The chain employs TRBV6-1 and TRBJ2-2; 10 bases match TRBD1. V was clipped by 1 base and J by 3 bases; unmatched bases: 5. The CDR3 totals 17 residues. Germline assignment: CDR1 MNHNS and CDR2 SASEGT. For the CDR3, the DNA is TGTGCCAGCAGTGAAGGTCGGGGGACAGGGGACACCGGGGAGCTGTTTTTT. This gives the protein CASSEGRGTGDTGELFF.

The chain has TRBV18 and TRBJ2-2, with 9 bases that match TRBD1. CDR3 length: 18 amino acids. Germline CDR1 KGHSH, CDR2 LQKENI. Losses at the gene ends were 3 bases for V and 1 base for J; bases not matched to a gene: 9. CDR3 sequence (DNA): TGTGCCAGCTCACCTGCGGGACAGGGCGTCTTGAACACCGGGGAGCTGTTTTTT. Translating gives CASSPAGQGVLNTGELFF.

The genes are TRBV18 and TRBJ1-5; D not certain. The CDR3 has 13 amino acids. Germline values: CDR1 KGHSH, CDR2 LQKENI. The ends were cut back, 6 bases at V and 6 bases at J, with 12 bases in the middle. This CDR3 reads CASSQDAAQPQHF. CDR3 bases: TGTGCCAGCTCCCAAGATGCGGCTCAGCCCCAGCATTTT.

The gene calls are TRBV30 and TRBJ2-2; D might be TRBD1 (6 bases). In germline, CDR1 is GTSNPN, CDR2 SVGIG (reference sequence). V lost 0 bases and J 4 bases, leaving 12 bases between the germline ends. This CDR3 has 15 amino acids. The CDR3: CAWSVDTGLTGELFF. CDR3 sequence (DNA): TGTGCCTGGAGTGTAGATACAGGGCTCACCGGGGAGCTGTTTTTT.

J is TRBJ2-7 and V is TRBV7-9; D may be TRBD2 (8 bases). V was clipped by 1 base and J by 7 bases, with 17 bases between them. The CDR3 spans 15 residues. Looked up from germline, CDR1 is SEHNR and CDR2 is FQNEAQ (reference sequence). The CDR3 spells CASSLEQGQREEQYF. Here the CDR3 DNA reads TGTGCCAGCAGCTTAGAACAGGGACAGCGGGAGGAGCAGTACTTC.

The chain carries TRBV7-6 and TRBJ1-2, with TRBD1 as a possible D gene (6 bases). CDR1 is SGHVS, CDR2 FNYEAQ, per germline. V lost 3 bases to trimming and J lost 7 bases, with 12 bases between them. CDR3 size: 13 residues. CDR3 sequence (DNA): TGTGCCAGCAGCTTTGGGGGGCTGAGTGGCTACACCTTC. Translated: CASSFGGLSGYTF.

This sequence joins TRBV27 and TRBJ1-1, with D unresolved. V dropped 3 bases and J dropped 0 bases, with 11 bases sitting between them. The germline gives CDR1 MNHEY, CDR2 SMNVEV (reference sequence). This CDR3 has 15 amino acids. The CDR3 DNA reads as TGTGCCAGCAGTTTTCTCCCGAGCCTGAACACTGAAGCTTTCTTT. This translates into CASSFLPSLNTEAFF.

The chain has TRBV7-9 and TRBJ1-4, with 9 bases aligning to TRBD1. CDR3 length: 14 residues. Germline lookup yields CDR1 SEHNR and CDR2 FQNEAQ (reference sequence). The V segment lost 1 base and the J segment 7 bases; nucleotides outside the gene matches: 1. As DNA, the CDR3 is TGTGCCAGCAGCTTAGGGACAGGGGTTGAAAAACTGTTTTTT. This encodes CASSLGTGVEKLFF.